One and the same sample provided the 4 T cell receptor beta chains below, sequenced in a study of CD8+ T cells in alopecia areata. cDNA prepared by RNA extraction and subsequent reverse transcription served as the template for sequencing. Generated by immunoSEQ multiplex PCR, the TCRdb table keeps only in-frame clones and is missing some. The sample lists 85,000 to 95,000 clones; 70% to 85% were seen once. Treatment: oral pan-JAK inhibitor, 5-10 mg twice daily. This specimen consisted of CD8+ T cells sorted from blood, obtained at week 44, from a patient treated with tofacitinib. Receptor source: a human donor with alopecia areata.

This clone appeared once. The V and J genes are TRBV6-6 and TRBJ2-1; D uncertain. The CDR3 contains 15 residues. Trimming removed 6 bases from V and 4 bases from J, with 16 bases in between. CDR1 and CDR2 from the germline V gene are MNHNY and SVGAGI (reference sequence). This chain's CDR3 is CASRGDGAEYNEQFF. The CDR3 bases are TGTGCCAGCAGAGGAGACGGTGCTGAGTACAATGAGCAGTTCTTC.

The chain recombines TRBV15 with TRBJ2-1, with 11 positions matching TRBD2. The CDR3 is made up of 15 amino acids. V dropped 8 bases and J dropped 3; count of bases not matched to a gene: 6. Looked up from germline, CDR1 is LNHNV and CDR2 is YYDKDF (reference sequence). The CDR3 reads CATGLAGGNYNEQFF. The CDR3, as DNA: TGTGCCACCGGTCTAGCGGGGGGAAACTACAATGAGCAGTTCTTC.

The V and J genes are TRBV10-1 and TRBJ2-7, with 8 bases lining up with TRBD1. Germline CDR1 and CDR2: WNHNN and SYGVQD (reference sequence). The CDR3 runs to 14 residues. V was pared by 1 base and J by 5 bases, with 4 bases of the junction left unmatched. The CDR3 DNA is TGCGCCAGCAGTGAGTTTGGACAGGGTGACGAGCAGTACTTC. As protein: CASSEFGQGDEQYF.

The chain combines TRBV27 with TRBJ2-2; the D gene is possibly TRBD2 (7 bases). The germline CDR1 and CDR2 sequences are MNHEY and SMNVEV (reference sequence). The germline V and J ends were trimmed by 2 bases and 4 bases, with 11 bases remaining between them. This CDR3 is built from 15 residues. The CDR3: CASSLRGGSTGELFF. The CDR3 coding sequence is TGTGCCAGCAGTTTAAGGGGGGGTAGCACCGGGGAGCTGTTTTTT.